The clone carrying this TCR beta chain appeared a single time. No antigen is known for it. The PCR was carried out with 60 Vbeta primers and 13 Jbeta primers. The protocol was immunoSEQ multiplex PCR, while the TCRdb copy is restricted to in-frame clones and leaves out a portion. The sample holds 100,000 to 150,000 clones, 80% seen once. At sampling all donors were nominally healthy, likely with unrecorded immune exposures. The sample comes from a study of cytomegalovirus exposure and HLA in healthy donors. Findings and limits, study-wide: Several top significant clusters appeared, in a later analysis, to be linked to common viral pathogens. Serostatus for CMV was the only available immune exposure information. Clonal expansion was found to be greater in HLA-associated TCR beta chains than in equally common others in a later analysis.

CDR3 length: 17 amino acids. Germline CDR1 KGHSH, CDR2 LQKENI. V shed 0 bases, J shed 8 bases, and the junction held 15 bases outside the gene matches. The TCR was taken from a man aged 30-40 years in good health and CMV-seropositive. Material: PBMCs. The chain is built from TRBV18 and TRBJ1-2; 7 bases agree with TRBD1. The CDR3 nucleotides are TGTGCCAGCTCACCACCCCGCGGACAGGAGAGAAACGTCGGCTACACCTTC. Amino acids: CASSPPRGQERNVGYTF.